This section outlines one T cell receptor (beta chain) sequence together with its context. Its antigen is currently unknown. With 7 bases removed from V and 2 bases from J, the gap between germline ends came to 11 bases. The CDR3 is made up of 13 amino acids. The V gene's germline CDR1 is KGHSH and CDR2 LQKENI. The sort gate was single viable CD3+CD4+CD8-CD45RO+ cells for memory CD4+ T cells. Total CD4+ T cells were enriched by CD4 positive selection. The data derive from a study of memory CD4+ T cells and cytomegalovirus serostatus. Study background: This sample comes from healthy Belgian adults, roughly nine CMV seropositive, roughly 22 seronegative.

Study-level findings and limits: Median bootstrapped AUC for CMV status was about 0.95 originally, 0.85 to 0.92 US-trained. About 40% of the roughly 160 known CMV-associated TCRbeta sequences appeared in CD4+ memory.

The protocol was immunoSEQ multiplex PCR, while the TCRdb copy is restricted to in-frame clones and leaves out a portion. The sample yields about 73,000 clones, around 82% seen once. The sample comprised memory CD4+ T cells from blood. The sequence came from an adult in good health and CMV-seropositive. This chain links TRBV18 with TRBJ1-1; D is unresolved. CDR3 bases: TGTGCCAGCTATGCGGAAATCAACACTGAAGCTTTCTTT. It is translated as CASYAEINTEAFF.